This T cell receptor beta chain was captured by sequencing in a study of T cells expressing NK-cell markers. Study details: Seven HCMV-seropositive donors and one seronegative donor made up the eight sequenced donors.

Libraries used 5'RACE template switching adding universal primer site and UMIs. From the 5' RACE reads, TCRdb lists one entry per CDR3 protein and no DNA. This sample's clone table lists about 160,000 distinct CDR3 sequences. Study-wide results and caveats: For a few donors, these clonotypes were likewise the leading ones in the CD3+CD56-NKG2C+ fraction. Each of roughly six donors carried dominant NKG2C+ clonotypes accounting for about 1.0-7.0% of CD8+ T cells.

The length of the CDR3 is 13 residues. Germline CDR1 is SGHTA and CDR2 is FQGNSA. Remarks on this clonotype: Antigen unknown.

This clonotype was sampled from a woman aged 18-70 years in good health. The chain combines TRBV7-2 with TRBJ2-5. Specimen: blood T cells: a sorted CD56 or NKG2C T cell subset, CD4+ or CD8+ T cells, or bulk PBMC T cells (not recorded which). CDR3 loop: CASSFGRIETQYF.